This TCR beta chain was profiled in a study of blood T cell repertoires in COVID-19. Study information: Donors in the United States, Italy and Spain gave samples during acute or convalescent COVID-19. T cells, B-cell-depleted T cells, or PBMCs provided the cDNA or gDNA that served as material.

In the study's own analysis: Reference gene primers were amplified, and this amplification served to estimate nucleated cell counts. TCRdb's table, derived via immunoSEQ multiplex PCR, lists solely in-frame clones and lacks some. Clone size and the V and J calls come from that table; the DNA yielded D and trimming. Of tens of thousands of clones in the sample, about 85% were seen once. The CDR3 is 16 residues long. Germline CDR1 and CDR2: LNHDA and SQIVND (reference sequence). V trimming: 5 bases; J trimming: 1 base; junction bases outside the gene matches: 4. This clone was seen a single time. This chain uses TRBV19 with TRBJ2-5; TRBD2 agrees at 13 bases. The sequencing sample was made of peripheral blood. The TCR originated in a human donor in a cohort sampled during active COVID-19. CDR3 DNA: TGTGCCAGTAGTGTTGGGACTAGCGGGACCCAAGAGACCCAGTACTTC. This translates into CASSVGTSGTQETQYF.